The next 29 T cell receptor beta chains were all read from a single sample in a study of T-cell memory formation after mild COVID-19. A single record per CDR3 protein comes from TCRdb applying MiXCR to the 5' RACE reads. This repertoire shows about 140,000 distinct CDR3 sequences, 14% found once; its top ten account for about 29%. The sample was PBMCs or a T cell subset sorted from them (not recorded which). The source is an adult woman who had mild COVID-19 (a few samples of this study predate the infection). Cell type and time point are not known.

This clonotype appeared many times. The chain carries TRBV7-6 and TRBJ2-5; 7 bases agree with TRBD2. CDR1 and CDR2 from the germline V gene are SGHVS and FNYEAQ. The CDR3 loop spans 14 amino acids. With V trimmed by 5 bases and J by 5 bases, 8 bases remained unmatched. The CDR3 loop is CASSRGRDPETQYF. DNA of the CDR3: TGTGCCAGCAGCCGGGGGAGGGATCCTGAGACCCAGTACTTC.

The gene calls are TRBV20-1 and TRBJ2-7; D may be TRBD1 (6 bases). Germline V gene lookup returns CDR1 DFQATT and CDR2 SNEGSKA (reference sequence). This CDR3 is built from 13 residues. The V and J ends lost 5 bases and 3 bases respectively, with 14 bases between them. The CDR3 region is CSAHEGHGYEQYF. In DNA, the CDR3 is TGCAGTGCTCACGAGGGACATGGCTACGAGCAGTACTTC.

The rearrangement uses TRBV10-3 and TRBJ1-5; D is possibly TRBD1 (6 bases). CDR1 is ENHRY and CDR2 is SYGVKD in the germline V gene. This CDR3 has 16 residues. The ends were cut back, 2 bases at V and 4 bases at J, with 15 bases in the middle. Written as DNA, the CDR3 is TGTGCCATCAGTGAGGTGGGGGCGGACGGGAATCAGCCCCAGCATTTT. Translated: CAISEVGADGNQPQHF.

The chain joins TRBV18 to TRBJ2-7; 9 nucleotides match TRBD1. Germline V lookup: CDR1 KGHSH, CDR2 LQKENI. Trimming took 0 bases from V and 1 from J; bases not matched to a gene: 4. The CDR3 is 16 residues long. CDR3 amino acids: CASSPPDRGLSYEQYF. DNA of the CDR3: TGTGCCAGCTCACCACCGGACAGGGGACTATCCTACGAGCAGTACTTC. The complete variable domain, with remaining parts taken from reference TRBV18 and TRBJ2-7, reads NAGVMQNPRHLVRRRGQEARLRCSPMKGHSHVYWYRQLPEEGLKFMVYLQKENIIDESGMPKERFSAEFPKEGPSILRIQQVVRGDSAAYFCASSPPDRGLSYEQYFGPGTRLTVT.

Only a few counts were recorded for this clonotype. The V gene is TRBV12-3 or TRBV12-4, the J gene TRBJ2-1; TRBD2 agrees at 7 bases. With V trimmed by 3 bases and J by 8 bases, 7 bases remained unmatched. CDR3 length: 14 amino acids. The CDR3 nucleotides read TGTGCCAGCAGTTTCCAGGGAGGGAAAGATGAGCAGTTCTTC. Translation gives CASSFQGGKDEQFF.

CDR3 DNA sequence: TGTGCCAGCAGCCCGGCGGGGCCCGGGGAGCTGTTTTTT. Residues: CASSPAGPGELFF. The chain is built from TRBV12-3 or TRBV12-4 and TRBJ2-2, with a possible D match to TRBD2 (6 bases). Trimming pared 6 bases from V and 6 bases from J, leaving 11 bases between. This CDR3 is built from 13 residues.

This clonotype turned up a few times. The V gene is TRBV7-2, the J gene TRBJ1-1; perhaps TRBD1 as D (5 bases). Per germline, CDR1 SGHTA and CDR2 FQGNSA. V was trimmed by 5 bases and J by 1 base, leaving 11 bases between them. The CDR3 has 14 amino acids. CDR3 sequence reads: CASSQQAPNTEAFF. CDR3 coding DNA: TGTGCCAGCAGCCAACAGGCCCCGAACACTGAAGCTTTCTTT.

The table lists this clonotype with a few counts. CDR3 sequence (DNA): TGTGCCAGCAGCCAAGAGAGGAGACAGGTGCCCCCCGGGGAGCTGTTTTTT. This sequence encodes CASSQERRQVPPGELFF. The V and J genes are TRBV4-2 and TRBJ2-2, with a weak D call TRBD1 (6 bases). Germline loops: CDR1 LGHNA, CDR2 YNFKEQ. Trimming stripped 0 bases from V and 6 bases from J, with 17 bases between. There are 17 residues in the CDR3.

This clonotype was found a few times. The chain has TRBV12-3 or TRBV12-4 and TRBJ1-6, with 8 bases that match TRBD1. Germline trimming cut 6 bases from V and 3 bases from J; bases unmatched to any gene: 1. The CDR3 extends over 14 amino acids. The CDR3 sequence: CASRDRDYNSPLHF. The DNA for the CDR3 is TGTGCCAGCAGGGACAGGGACTATAATTCACCCCTCCACTTT.

The V call is TRBV7-9, the J call TRBJ2-5; the D gene could be TRBD1 or TRBD2 (5 bases each). The CDR3 contains 15 residues. Germline CDR1 reads SEHNR; CDR2 reads FQNEAQ (reference sequence). V was cut by 0 bases and J by 5 bases, with 13 bases left in between. CDR3 in DNA: TGTGCCAGCAGCTTAGCCGGGACCCCAGGGGAGACCCAGTACTTC. It encodes CASSLAGTPGETQYF. The variable domain in full, with the rest retrieved from reference TRBV7-9 and TRBJ2-5, is DTGVSQNPRHKITKRGQNVTFRCDPISEHNRLYWYRQTLGQGPEFLTYFQNEAQLEKSRLLSDRFSAERPKGSFSTLEIQRTEQGDSAMYLCASSLAGTPGETQYFGPGTRLLVL.

This clonotype came up a few times. The chain employs TRBV7-6 and TRBJ2-2; 8 bases agree with TRBD1. The CDR3 has 16 residues. Germline lookup yields CDR1 SGHVS and CDR2 FNYEAQ. V shed 5 bases and J 5 bases; nucleotides not matched to a gene: 10. The CDR3 loop is CASSRRGTGGTGELFF. The CDR3 DNA reads TGTGCCAGCAGCCGAAGGGGGACAGGAGGGACCGGGGAGCTGTTTTTT.

The rearrangement joins TRBV7-6 to TRBJ2-7; D possibly corresponds to TRBD2 (6 bases). Germline V CDR1 and CDR2: SGHVS, FNYEAQ. This CDR3 is 17 amino acids long. Trimming stripped 1 base from V and 4 bases from J, with 20 bases between. The CDR3 loop is CASSLGQPGFGGYEQYF. The CDR3, as DNA: TGTGCCAGCAGCTTAGGTCAGCCCGGGTTCGGAGGGTACGAGCAGTACTTC.

The chain joins TRBV12-3 or TRBV12-4 to TRBJ2-3; D is possibly TRBD1 (5 bases). V was shortened by 7 bases and J by 2 bases, with 13 bases between the two germline ends. There are 14 residues in the CDR3. The CDR3 loop reads CASTEQVATDTQYF. The CDR3 DNA reads TGTGCCAGCACCGAACAGGTGGCCACAGATACGCAGTATTTT.

The genes are TRBV20-1 and TRBJ1-6, with 9 positions matching TRBD1. The CDR3 spans 15 residues. After removal of 5 bases from V and 6 bases from J, the junction contained 8 bases not matched to a gene. CDR1 is DFQATT, CDR2 SNEGSKA, per germline (reference sequence). The DNA of the CDR3 is TGCAGTGCTTCCCCGACAGGGGGGGTTAATTCACCCCTCCACTTT. Residues: CSASPTGGVNSPLHF.

This clonotype has a handful of counts. The chain employs TRBV9 and TRBJ1-2, with D hard to call. CDR1 and CDR2 (germline): SGDLS, YYNGEE. V was cut by 0 bases and J by 5 bases, with 8 bases left in between. The CDR3 sequence is 13 residues long. Here the CDR3 reads CASSVAASYGYTF. The CDR3 DNA reads as TGTGCCAGCAGCGTAGCGGCTTCTTATGGCTACACCTTC.

This clonotype was recorded a few times. The rearrangement uses TRBV9 and TRBJ2-1, with D possibly matching TRBD1 (5 bases). Between the trimmed V and J ends, which lost 0 bases and 1 base, there was a span of 11 bases. This CDR3 region has 16 residues. Germline CDR1 SGDLS, CDR2 YYNGEE. CDR3 region: CASSVEDTDSYNEQFF. CDR3 nucleotide sequence: TGTGCCAGCAGCGTAGAGGACACGGATTCCTACAATGAGCAGTTCTTC.

This chain joins TRBV6-2 or TRBV6-3 and TRBJ2-2; 7 bases are shared with TRBD1. The CDR3 has 17 residues. Trimming removed 2 bases from V and 5 bases from J; junction bases left unmatched: 11. Germline V gene sequence: CDR1 MNHEY, CDR2 SVGEGT. CDR3 DNA sequence: TGTGCCAGCAGTTACCCGACCCGGGACAGACGAACCGGGGAGCTGTTTTTT. Encoded protein: CASSYPTRDRRTGELFF.

The chain is built from TRBV9 and TRBJ2-1; 9 bases line up with TRBD2. The CDR3 covers 17 residues. V trimming: 0 bases; J trimming: 0 bases; junction bases outside the gene matches: 4. From germline, CDR1 is SGDLS and CDR2 YYNGEE. The CDR3 nucleotides are TGTGCCAGCAGCGTAGAGGCTAGCGGGGCCTCCTACAATGAGCAGTTCTTC. This codes for CASSVEASGASYNEQFF.

The sample holds a few counts of this clonotype. The V call is TRBV4-1, the J call TRBJ2-1; D may be TRBD2 (6 bases). V lost 1 base, J lost 7 bases, and 11 bases lay in between. The CDR3 consists of 14 residues. Germline CDR1 is MGHRA and CDR2 is YSYEKL. This CDR3 reads CASSQGRDLNEQFF. DNA of the CDR3: TGCGCCAGCAGCCAAGGGAGGGATTTGAATGAGCAGTTCTTC.

This clonotype was counted many times. The rearrangement links TRBV4-2 to TRBJ1-3, with D possibly matching TRBD1 (5 bases). Between the trimmed V and J ends, which lost 0 bases and 4 bases, there was a span of 10 bases. CDR1 is LGHNA, CDR2 YNFKEQ, per germline. The CDR3 is made up of 15 amino acids. The DNA of the CDR3 is TGTGCCAGCAGCCAAGATGGGGGAACCGGAAACACCATATATTTT. Its protein product is CASSQDGGTGNTIYF.

The V gene is TRBV7-9, the J gene TRBJ2-7, with D hard to call. The CDR3 sequence is 13 residues long. The germline V gene has CDR1 SEHNR and CDR2 FQNEAQ (reference sequence). Trimming took off 4 bases at V and 0 bases at J, with 7 bases between the two ends. The CDR3 loop reads CASSSGFSYEQYF. The CDR3 coding sequence is TGTGCCAGCAGCTCAGGCTTCTCCTACGAGCAGTACTTC.

This clonotype showed up just once. The chain carries TRBV7-2 and TRBJ1-6; unclear D gene. The CDR3 is 12 amino acids. Trimming removed 3 bases at V and 10 bases at J, with 7 bases between. Germline V lookup: CDR1 SGHTA, CDR2 FQGNSA. The CDR3 is CASSLLGSPLHF. The CDR3 nucleotides read TGTGCCAGCAGCTTGTTAGGCTCACCCCTCCACTTT.

This clonotype was recorded many times. This chain connects TRBV27 to TRBJ2-1, with D perhaps matching TRBD1 (6 bases). V was cut by 3 bases and J by 8 bases, with 11 bases left in between. CDR3 length: 13 amino acids. The germline V gene encodes CDR1 MNHEY and CDR2 SMNVEV (reference sequence). This CDR3 is CASSFWGQDEQFF. In DNA form, the CDR3 reads TGTGCCAGCAGTTTCTGGGGGCAGGATGAGCAGTTCTTC.

This sequence joins TRBV13 and TRBJ2-2, with a weak D call TRBD1 (6 bases). V was trimmed by 10 bases and J by 5 bases, leaving 11 bases between them. Germline-derived CDR1 and CDR2 are PRHDT and FYEKMQ (reference sequence). The CDR3 contains 12 residues. The CDR3, as DNA: TGTGCCACCGACAGGCGTACCGGGGAGCTGTTTTTT. The encoded protein is CATDRRTGELFF.

The chain combines TRBV6-2 or TRBV6-3 with TRBJ2-1, with 9 bases fitting TRBD2. The CDR3 is 17 amino acids. The V gene end was trimmed by 4 bases and the J gene end by 6 bases; junction bases not matched to a gene: 13. The germline CDR1 and CDR2 sequences are MNHEY and SVGEGT. The CDR3 loop is CASSFRLAEVIFNEQFF. The CDR3 DNA sequence: TGTGCCAGCAGTTTCCGACTAGCGGAGGTAATATTCAATGAGCAGTTCTTC.

The V and J genes are TRBV20-1 and TRBJ2-1; 8 nucleotides agree with TRBD2. The CDR3 loop spans 18 amino acids. The germline V gene has CDR1 DFQATT and CDR2 SNEGSKA (reference sequence). The V gene end was trimmed by 0 bases and the J gene end by 4 bases; junction bases not matched to a gene: 14. The CDR3 reads CSARDLTSGTSPYNEQFF. The CDR3 DNA reads TGCAGTGCTAGAGATTTAACGTCCGGGACTAGTCCTTACAATGAGCAGTTCTTC.

Only a few counts were recorded for this clonotype. The chain recombines TRBV9 with TRBJ2-7; D gene uncertain. This CDR3 is 14 amino acids long. V was clipped by 1 base and J by 0 bases, with 8 bases between them. Germline-derived CDR1 and CDR2 are SGDLS and YYNGEE. The CDR3 sequence is CASSVQESSYEQYF. The CDR3 DNA reads as TGTGCCAGCAGCGTACAGGAGAGCTCCTACGAGCAGTACTTC.

The CDR3 region is CASSAVGGVSQETQYF. The DNA of the CDR3 is TGTGCCAGCAGCGCCGTGGGAGGGGTTAGCCAAGAGACCCAGTACTTC. The chain links TRBV7-2 to TRBJ2-5, with 7 nucleotides matching TRBD2. V shed 5 bases and J 1 base; nucleotides not matched to a gene: 10. Per germline, CDR1 SGHTA and CDR2 FQGNSA. The CDR3 loop spans 16 amino acids.

This chain links TRBV6-6 with TRBJ1-5; a weak D match, TRBD1 (6 bases). The CDR3 runs 15 residues. V dropped 2 bases and J dropped 1 base, with 9 bases sitting between them. Germline assignment: CDR1 MNHNY and CDR2 SVGAGI (reference sequence). The CDR3 coding sequence is TGTGCCAGCAGTTACGGGACAAACAGCAATCAGCCCCAGCATTTT. Translated, it gives CASSYGTNSNQPQHF.